Listed below are T cell receptor beta chains from one sample, sequenced in a study of blood T cell repertoires in COVID-19. Using immunoSEQ multiplex PCR, the repertoire was profiled, and TCRdb retains in-frame clones only, with some absent. The sample contains 150,000 to 200,000 clones, 70% to 90% of which appear only once. The sequencing input was PBMCs or T cells enriched from blood (not recorded which). The receptor source for this set is a woman aged 18-29 years who had recovered from COVID-19. Each CDR3 is given with its conserved first and last residue. The order of the fields is V gene, clone size, D gene, J gene, CDR3 protein, CDR3 DNA. The D gene is left open where the match is weak. Size is stated for part of the rows, as once, few or many counts, or as a class when the clone is expanded.

>TRBV28|NA|NA|TRBJ1-2
CASSIAGTPGYTF
TGTGCCAGCAGTATAGCCGGGACACCGGGCTACACCTTC
>TRBV10-3|NA|TRBD2|TRBJ2-3
CAISPTAPGLAGGDTQYF
TGTGCCATCAGTCCCACCGCGCCGGGACTAGCGGGAGGAGATACGCAGTATTTT
>TRBV7-9|NA|TRBD2|TRBJ2-5
CASHGGREGLETQYF
TGTGCCAGCCACGGAGGTCGGGAGGGCCTAGAGACCCAGTACTTC
>TRBV7-3|NA|TRBD1|TRBJ2-5
CASSLTTGAVETQYF
TGTGCCAGCAGCCTCACTACAGGGGCGGTGGAGACCCAGTACTTC
>TRBV11-1|NA|TRBD2|TRBJ2-1
CASSFSGILYNEQFF
TGTGCCAGCAGCTTTAGCGGGATTCTATACAATGAGCAGTTCTTC
>TRBV9|NA|NA|TRBJ1-2
CASTIPPPTHTF
TGTGCCAGCACCATCCCCCCCCCTACCCACACCTTC
>TRBV19|NA|NA|TRBJ1-3
CASSMIYSGNTIYF
TGTGCCAGTAGTATGATCTACTCTGGAAACACCATATATTTT
>TRBV19|few|NA|TRBJ2-1
CASSMEGSGYNEQFF
TGTGCCAGTAGTATGGAGGGTAGCGGTTACAATGAGCAGTTCTTC
>TRBV28|NA|NA|TRBJ1-2
CASITGDYGYTF
TGTGCCAGCATTACGGGGGACTATGGCTACACCTTC
>TRBV30|NA|TRBD1|TRBJ1-6
CASRGGTDNSPLHF
TGTGCCTCACGGGGCGGGACAGATAATTCACCCCTCCACTTT
>TRBV3-1/TRBV3-2|medium-sized|TRBD2|TRBJ2-1
CASSQGLAGVFEQFF
TGTGCCAGCAGCCAAGGACTAGCGGGAGTTTTTGAGCAGTTCTTC
>TRBV28|NA|NA|TRBJ2-1
CASSPQKGYNEQFF
TGTGCCAGCAGTCCGCAAAAGGGGTACAATGAGCAGTTCTTC
>TRBV12-5|NA|NA|TRBJ2-1
CASGLVHGDLNEQFF
TGTGCTAGTGGTTTGGTACATGGGGACTTAAATGAGCAGTTCTTC
>TRBV15|NA|NA|TRBJ1-5
CATSRGGPRSPQHF
TGTGCCACCAGCAGAGGGGGGCCGCGCTCGCCCCAGCATTTT
>TRBV7-8|NA|TRBD2|TRBJ2-7
CASSSSLGLAGGPVEQYF
TGTGCCAGCAGCTCCTCCCTTGGACTAGCGGGAGGGCCGGTCGAGCAGTACTTC
>TRBV6-2/TRBV6-3|NA|TRBD1|TRBJ1-1
CASSFSNTGDTEAFF
TGTGCCAGCAGTTTTTCTAATACAGGGGACACTGAAGCTTTCTTT
>TRBV29-1|NA|TRBD2|TRBJ2-7
CSVELPGLAPNSYEQYF
TGCAGCGTTGAACTCCCGGGACTAGCGCCCAATTCCTACGAGCAGTACTTC
>TRBV7-2|NA|NA|TRBJ2-7
CASSLYFEQYF
TGTGCCAGCAGCCTATATTTCGAGCAGTACTTC
>TRBV28|once|NA|TRBJ2-2
CASSSYTGELFF
TGTGCCAGCAGTTCCTACACCGGGGAGCTGTTTTTT
>TRBV30|NA|TRBD1|TRBJ2-7
CAWSGDRGPEGASGSYEQYF
TGTGCCTGGAGTGGGGACAGGGGCCCCGAGGGGGCTAGCGGATCTTACGAGCAGTACTTC
>TRBV9|NA|NA|TRBJ2-7
CASSLSAVAGAYEQYF
TGTGCCAGCAGCCTCAGTGCGGTAGCTGGAGCCTACGAGCAGTACTTC
>TRBV28|NA|NA|TRBJ2-5
CASSFRTGRGETQYF
TGTGCCAGCAGTTTCCGGACAGGGAGGGGAGAGACCCAGTACTTC
>TRBV2|NA|TRBD1|TRBJ2-1
CASGRTGVLNEQFF
TGTGCCAGCGGTAGGACAGGGGTCCTCAATGAGCAGTTCTTC
>TRBV4-1|NA|NA|TRBJ1-4
CASSPAGSSNEKLFF
TGCGCCAGCAGCCCCGCAGGGTCCTCTAATGAAAAACTGTTTTTT
>TRBV4-2|NA|NA|TRBJ1-5
CASSQRAQGESNQPQHF
TGTGCCAGCAGCCAACGGGCACAAGGGGAAAGCAATCAGCCCCAGCATTTT
>TRBV7-6|NA|NA|TRBJ2-7
CASSARSEQYF
TGTGCCAGCAGCGCGCGGAGCGAGCAGTACTTC
>TRBV29-1|NA|TRBD2|TRBJ2-3
CSVQRSGLAGDTQYF
TGCAGCGTCCAACGATCGGGACTAGCAGGCGATACGCAGTATTTT
>TRBV3-1/TRBV3-2|NA|TRBD2|TRBJ2-3
CASRGLAGADTQYF
TGTGCCAGCCGAGGACTAGCGGGAGCAGATACGCAGTATTTT
>TRBV3-1/TRBV3-2|once|NA|TRBJ2-7
CASRPYPRYEQYF
TGTGCCAGCAGGCCCTACCCCCGGTACGAGCAGTACTTC
>TRBV19|NA|TRBD1|TRBJ1-5
CASSSLTGTQPQHF
TGTGCCAGTAGTTCCCTGACAGGGACCCAGCCCCAGCATTTT
>TRBV3-1/TRBV3-2|few|NA|TRBJ1-1
CASSPTRDKGTEAFF
TGTGCCAGCAGCCCAACCAGGGATAAGGGCACTGAAGCTTTCTTT
>TRBV15|NA|NA|TRBJ1-3
CATSPAGTTRDTIYF
TGTGCCACCAGCCCTGCCGGGACTACGAGGGACACCATATATTTT
>TRBV5-8|NA|TRBD2|TRBJ2-5
CASSLGLAGETQYF
TGTGCCAGCAGCTTGGGACTAGCGGGAGAGACCCAGTACTTC
>TRBV28|NA|NA|TRBJ2-2
CASSSGDTNTGELFF
TGTGCCAGCAGTTCCGGGGACACGAACACCGGGGAGCTGTTTTTT
>TRBV13|NA|TRBD2|TRBJ2-1
CASSLGYPLLAGADGEYNEQFF
TGTGCCAGCAGCTTAGGATACCCGTTACTAGCGGGAGCCGATGGCGAATACAATGAGCAGTTCTTC
>TRBV7-9|NA|NA|TRBJ1-1
CASSFPTRGEAFF
TGTGCCAGCAGCTTCCCCACAAGGGGTGAAGCTTTCTTT
>TRBV12-3/TRBV12-4|NA|NA|TRBJ2-3
CASSGQSRDTQYF
TGTGCCAGCAGCGGACAGAGTCGGGATACGCAGTATTTT
>TRBV6-5|NA|TRBD1|TRBJ1-3
CASSYNRGSGNTIYF
TGTGCCAGCAGTTATAACAGGGGCTCTGGAAACACCATATATTTT
>TRBV5-4|NA|TRBD1|TRBJ1-1
CASSPRDRPNTEAFF
TGTGCCAGCAGCCCCCGGGACAGGCCAAACACTGAAGCTTTCTTT
>TRBV27|NA|NA|TRBJ2-7
CASSFGGSYEQYF
TGTGCCAGCAGTTTTGGAGGGTCCTACGAGCAGTACTTC
>TRBV7-9|NA|NA|TRBJ2-5
CASSLGGLRETQYF
TGTGCCAGCAGCTTAGGAGGTTTACGGGAGACCCAGTACTTC
>TRBV7-9|NA|NA|TRBJ2-7
CASSLGQGGTYEQYF
TGTGCCAGCAGCTTAGGGCAGGGAGGCACCTACGAGCAGTACTTC
>TRBV11-2|NA|NA|TRBJ2-7
CASSFRPHSHEQYF
TGTGCCAGCAGCTTCCGGCCCCATAGCCACGAGCAGTACTTC
>TRBV4-1|NA|TRBD1|TRBJ2-2
CASSLQGANTGELFF
TGCGCCAGCAGCCTACAGGGGGCAAACACCGGGGAGCTGTTTTTT
>TRBV10-3|NA|NA|TRBJ2-1
CAIRREREQFF
TGTGCCATCAGGAGAGAGAGGGAGCAGTTCTTC
>TRBV20-1|NA|NA|TRBJ2-1
CSASVLAGNEQFF
TGCAGTGCTAGTGTACTAGCAGGAAATGAGCAGTTCTTC
>TRBV12-3/TRBV12-4|NA|NA|TRBJ1-1
CASSFRSNTEAFF
TGTGCCAGCAGTTTCAGGTCGAACACTGAAGCTTTCTTT
>TRBV27|once|NA|TRBJ2-7
CASSFGARSYEQYF
TGTGCCAGCAGTTTCGGAGCCCGCTCCTACGAGCAGTACTTC
>TRBV28|NA|TRBD2|TRBJ2-5
CASSSPAGGETQYF
TGTGCCAGCAGTTCCCCCGCGGGAGGGGAGACCCAGTACTTC
>TRBV2|NA|TRBD1|TRBJ1-3
CASTGTGSGNTIYF
TGTGCCAGCACTGGGACAGGGAGCGGAAACACCATATATTTT
>TRBV18|NA|TRBD1|TRBJ1-5
CASSPDRGANQPQHF
TGTGCCAGCTCACCTGACAGGGGAGCCAATCAGCCCCAGCATTTT
>TRBV27|NA|NA|TRBJ1-2
CASRNFGLRQERYGYTF
TGTGCCAGCAGAAATTTTGGGCTCCGACAGGAGAGGTATGGCTACACCTTC
>TRBV7-9|NA|NA|TRBJ1-5
CASSLDNSRQPQHF
TGTGCCAGCAGCTTAGACAATTCCCGTCAGCCCCAGCATTTT
>TRBV28|NA|TRBD1|TRBJ1-4
CASSQPGQDNEKLFF
TGTGCCAGCAGTCAACCGGGACAGGATAATGAAAAACTGTTTTTT